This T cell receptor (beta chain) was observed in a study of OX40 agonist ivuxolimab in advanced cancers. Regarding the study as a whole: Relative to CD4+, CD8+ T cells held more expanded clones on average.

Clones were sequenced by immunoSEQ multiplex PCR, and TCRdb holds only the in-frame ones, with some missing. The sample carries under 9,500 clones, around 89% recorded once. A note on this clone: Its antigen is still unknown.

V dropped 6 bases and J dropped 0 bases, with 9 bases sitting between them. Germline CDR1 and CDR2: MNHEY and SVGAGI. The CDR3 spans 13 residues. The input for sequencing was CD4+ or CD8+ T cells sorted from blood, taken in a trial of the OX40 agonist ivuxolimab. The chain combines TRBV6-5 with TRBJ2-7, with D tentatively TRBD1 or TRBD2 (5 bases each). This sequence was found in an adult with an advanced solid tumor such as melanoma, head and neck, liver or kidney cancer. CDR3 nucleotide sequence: TGTGCCAGCAGACGGGACGGCTCCTACGAGCAGTACTTC. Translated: CASRRDGSYEQYF.